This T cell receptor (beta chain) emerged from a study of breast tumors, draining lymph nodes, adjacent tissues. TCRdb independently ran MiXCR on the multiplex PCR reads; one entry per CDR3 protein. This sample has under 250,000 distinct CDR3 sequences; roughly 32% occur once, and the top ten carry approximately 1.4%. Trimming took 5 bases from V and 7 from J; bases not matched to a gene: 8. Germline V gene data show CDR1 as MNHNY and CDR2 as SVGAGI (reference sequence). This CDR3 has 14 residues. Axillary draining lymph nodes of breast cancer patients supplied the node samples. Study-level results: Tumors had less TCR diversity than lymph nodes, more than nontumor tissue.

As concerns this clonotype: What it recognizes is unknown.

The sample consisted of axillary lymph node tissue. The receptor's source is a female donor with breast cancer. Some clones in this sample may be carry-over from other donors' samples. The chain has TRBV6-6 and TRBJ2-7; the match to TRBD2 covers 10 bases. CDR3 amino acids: CASSPILAGKEQYF. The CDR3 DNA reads TGTGCCAGCAGTCCCATACTAGCGGGAAAAGAGCAGTACTTC.